The entry that follows covers one T cell receptor beta chain sequence. Its specificity is unknown. The sample originates from a study of shared clonotypes between healthy human individuals. Deep-level assay runs were performed. Assay used: immunoSEQ multiplex PCR; TCRdb lists only in-frame clones, some missing. The data contain approximately 980,000 clones, 76% of them singletons. Study conclusions and caveats: A generally larger estimated richness was seen in naive subsets than in memory subsets. Incompleteness in sorted-subset sequencing, despite large depth, was shown by rarefaction.

The donors, all of them Caucasian adults, lived in Nashville, Tennessee. Germline assignment: CDR1 SQVTM and CDR2 ANQGSEA. Deletions cut 5 bases from V and 4 bases from J, with 15 bases between. This CDR3 is built from 13 residues. The gene calls are TRBV29-1 and TRBJ2-7, with no clear D. This receptor was identified in a man aged 18 to 30 in good health. The specimen sequenced was memory CD4+ T cells sorted from blood. Subset described: CD45RA-negative fraction. The CDR3 here is CSVKGTLTYEQYF. CDR3 nucleotides: TGCAGCGTTAAGGGTACGCTAACGTACGAGCAGTACTTC.